This entry is about one TCR beta chain. Its specificity is unknown. Germline V gives CDR1 SGHRS, CDR2 YFSETQ. This CDR3 has 14 amino acids. V was pared by 4 bases and J by 2 bases, with 12 bases between. These data belong to a study of PD-1 blockade in classical Hodgkin lymphoma. Overall study results and limits: Baseline TCR diversity was reportedly lower in newly diagnosed patients than in healthy donors. It was reported as lower still in relapsed/refractory patients. Patients were excluded if nivolumab began under 1 year after ASCT (the autologous transplant).

Generated by immunoSEQ multiplex PCR, the TCRdb table keeps only in-frame clones and is missing some. The profile covers tens of thousands of clones, with roughly 85% appearing a single time and less than 3% taken by the ten largest. Time point here: cycle 4 day 1 (C4D1), after more than five weeks of nivolumab. Brentuximab vedotin exposure varied, and every patient relapsed after autologous stem cell transplantation. Negative magnetic selection isolated CD4+ T cells from thawed PBMCs. This rearrangement joins TRBV5-1 to TRBJ1-1, with D possibly matching TRBD1 (5 bases). This sequence was found in a human donor with classical Hodgkin lymphoma. This specimen was CD4+ T cells from blood, taken before the fourth cycle of nivolumab. The CDR3 spells CASSPDTQNTEAFF. The CDR3 DNA reads TGCGCCAGCAGCCCGGACACGCAAAACACTGAAGCTTTCTTT.